This TCR beta chain stems from a study of beta chain features in type 1 diabetes. General study points: Shortening of TCRB CDR3s, moderate but significant, appeared in all four CD4+ subsets of Type 1 diabetes patients.

A note on this clone: The target antigen is unknown.

Germline-derived CDR1 and CDR2 are SQVTM and ANQGSEA. Trimming at V came to 7 bases and at J to 5 bases, leaving 8 bases not matched to a gene. The CDR3 covers 15 residues. The sequenced template was cDNA made from the entire isolated RNA. Only in-frame clones appear in the TCRdb table, and some are missing; sequencing was by immunoSEQ multiplex PCR. The sample holds roughly 150,000 clones, around 63% seen once. All sorted populations exceeded 95% purity. The receptor was isolated from a man under 40 with type 1 diabetes. The chain employs TRBV29-1 and TRBJ2-7; 16 positions match TRBD2. The source material was naive CD4+ T cells from blood. CDR3 sequence reads: CSARGLAGGPDEQYF. Here the CDR3 DNA reads TGCAGCGCCAGGGGACTAGCGGGGGGGCCCGACGAGCAGTACTTC.